This TCR beta chain was captured by sequencing in a study of blood T cell repertoires in COVID-19. Turning to the study itself: Specimens from acute and convalescent COVID-19 originated in the United States, Italy and Spain. The analysed material was cDNA or gDNA that came from T cells, B-cell-depleted T cells, or PBMCs.

Germline values: CDR1 LNHDA, CDR2 SQIVND (reference sequence). This CDR3 contains 14 residues. The V and J ends lost 5 bases and 7 bases, in that order; junction bases with no gene match: 3. The authors' processing: The authors estimated nucleated cell counts from reference gene primer amplification. Profiled with immunoSEQ multiplex PCR; TCRdb holds only in-frame clones, not every one. V and J calls and clone size are those listed in that table; D and trimming were worked out from the DNA. Seen here are about 370,000 clones, around 89% observed once, and the top ten hold about 3%. This receptor was obtained from a woman in her thirties with COVID-19, enrolled during active disease. The genes are TRBV19 and TRBJ1-4; 11 nucleotides line up with TRBD1. The sequenced sample was peripheral blood. DNA for the CDR3: TGTGCCAGTAGTCGCGGGACAGGGGGTGAAAAACTGTTTTTT. As protein: CASSRGTGGEKLFF.